This T cell receptor (beta chain) stems from a study of T-cell reconstitution after alpha-beta-depleted transplantation in children. Unique molecular identifiers were incorporated when the TCRbeta library was constructed. TCRdb reanalysed the PCR reads using MiXCR and keeps one entry per CDR3 protein. This sample yields approximately 390,000 distinct CDR3 sequences, of which approximately 10% are seen a single time; roughly 5.1% belongs to the top ten. The length of the CDR3 is 17 residues. V trimming: 0 bases; J trimming: 6 bases; junction bases outside the gene matches: 9. CDR1 is SGDLS and CDR2 is YYNGEE in the germline V gene.

The sequence derives from a human donor who donated a stem cell graft to a child with acute myeloid leukemia. This specimen was PBMCs from the stem cell graft donor, taken from the stem cell graft. The rearrangement uses TRBV9 and TRBJ2-2; 9 bases fit TRBD1. CDR3 loop: CASSVERVTGGAGELFF. The DNA of the CDR3 is TGTGCCAGCAGCGTAGAACGGGTGACAGGGGGTGCCGGGGAGCTGTTTTTT.